These T cell receptor beta chains were read from a single sample in a study of response to subunit inactivated influenza vaccine. TCRdb fed the RT-PCR reads into MiXCR, producing one record per CDR3 protein. The sample records 630,000 or so distinct CDR3 sequences, 15% to 19% being singletons. This specimen consisted of PBMCs from blood, obtained 11 to 12 days after vaccination. The receptor set was obtained from a man aged 45-60 years who received an inactivated influenza vaccine. Both conserved end residues are part of each CDR3. Each record gives: clone size, V gene, D gene, J gene, CDR3 protein, CDR3 DNA. A D gene is named only where the DNA matches it firmly. Clone size, where shown, is once, few, many, or a class for clones that have expanded.

few	TRBV7-2	.	TRBJ2-1	CASSEGLPGEREQFF	TGTGCCAGCAGCGAGGGGTTGCCGGGGGAGCGGGAGCAGTTCTTC
many	TRBV27	.	TRBJ2-6	CASSTSGANVLTF	TGTGCCAGCAGTACTTCTGGGGCCAACGTCCTGACTTTC
.	TRBV5-1	.	TRBJ2-2	CASSLQRTQHGELFF	TGCGCCAGCAGCTTACAGAGGACTCAGCACGGGGAGCTGTTTTTT
.	TRBV12-3/TRBV12-4	.	TRBJ2-4	CASSRQVGAKNIQYF	TGTGCCAGCAGTCGACAGGTGGGGGCCAAAAACATTCAGTACTTC
few	TRBV20-1	TRBD1	TRBJ2-1	CSASKGQGDNEQFF	TGCAGTGCTAGTAAGGGACAGGGGGACAATGAGCAGTTCTTC
few	TRBV6-5	.	TRBJ2-7	CASSYDYRLYEQYF	TGTGCCAGCAGTTACGATTACAGGCTCTACGAGCAGTACTTC
few	TRBV2	TRBD1	TRBJ2-1	CASKAPGQVYNEQFF	TGTGCCAGCAAAGCTCCGGGACAGGTTTACAATGAGCAGTTCTTC
.	TRBV20-1	.	TRBJ2-7	CSASNQGYEQYF	TGCAGTGCTAGTAACCAGGGCTACGAGCAGTACTTC
few	TRBV5-6	.	TRBJ2-1	CASSLRLNEQFF	TGTGCCAGCAGCTTGAGGCTCAATGAGCAGTTCTTC
.	TRBV15	.	TRBJ2-1	CATSRVARIGEQFF	TGTGCCACCAGCAGAGTAGCTAGGATTGGTGAGCAGTTCTTC
.	TRBV29-1	.	TRBJ2-5	CSVSGGLGETQYF	TGCAGCGTTAGTGGGGGGCTTGGGGAGACCCAGTACTTC
once	TRBV5-1	TRBD1	TRBJ2-6	CASSYPIPGQENSGANVLTF	TGCGCCAGCAGCTACCCGATTCCGGGACAGGAGAACTCTGGGGCCAACGTCCTGACTTTC
few	TRBV5-1	TRBD2	TRBJ2-1	CASSFPGTSGGYNEQFF	TGCGCCAGCAGCTTCCCGGGGACTAGCGGGGGCTACAATGAGCAGTTCTTC
.	TRBV28	.	TRBJ2-7	CASRPGAPTTLYEQYF	TGTGCCAGCAGACCAGGGGCGCCCACTACGCTCTACGAGCAGTACTTC
.	TRBV7-8	.	TRBJ1-2	CASSLGQPYGYTF	TGTGCCAGCAGCTTAGGACAGCCTTATGGCTACACCTTC
.	TRBV15	.	TRBJ2-5	CATSRTTLSTQETQYF	TGTGCCACCAGCAGAACAACCCTGAGCACCCAAGAGACCCAGTACTTC
.	TRBV29-1	.	TRBJ2-5	CSVDWGTQETQYF	TGCAGCGTTGATTGGGGAACCCAAGAGACCCAGTACTTC
many	TRBV7-2	TRBD2	TRBJ2-7	CASSSGLSYEQYF	TGTGCCAGCAGCTCGGGACTAAGCTACGAGCAGTACTTC
.	TRBV5-1	.	TRBJ1-2	CASSQAQANYGYTF	TGCGCCAGCAGCCAGGCCCAAGCTAACTATGGCTACACCTTC